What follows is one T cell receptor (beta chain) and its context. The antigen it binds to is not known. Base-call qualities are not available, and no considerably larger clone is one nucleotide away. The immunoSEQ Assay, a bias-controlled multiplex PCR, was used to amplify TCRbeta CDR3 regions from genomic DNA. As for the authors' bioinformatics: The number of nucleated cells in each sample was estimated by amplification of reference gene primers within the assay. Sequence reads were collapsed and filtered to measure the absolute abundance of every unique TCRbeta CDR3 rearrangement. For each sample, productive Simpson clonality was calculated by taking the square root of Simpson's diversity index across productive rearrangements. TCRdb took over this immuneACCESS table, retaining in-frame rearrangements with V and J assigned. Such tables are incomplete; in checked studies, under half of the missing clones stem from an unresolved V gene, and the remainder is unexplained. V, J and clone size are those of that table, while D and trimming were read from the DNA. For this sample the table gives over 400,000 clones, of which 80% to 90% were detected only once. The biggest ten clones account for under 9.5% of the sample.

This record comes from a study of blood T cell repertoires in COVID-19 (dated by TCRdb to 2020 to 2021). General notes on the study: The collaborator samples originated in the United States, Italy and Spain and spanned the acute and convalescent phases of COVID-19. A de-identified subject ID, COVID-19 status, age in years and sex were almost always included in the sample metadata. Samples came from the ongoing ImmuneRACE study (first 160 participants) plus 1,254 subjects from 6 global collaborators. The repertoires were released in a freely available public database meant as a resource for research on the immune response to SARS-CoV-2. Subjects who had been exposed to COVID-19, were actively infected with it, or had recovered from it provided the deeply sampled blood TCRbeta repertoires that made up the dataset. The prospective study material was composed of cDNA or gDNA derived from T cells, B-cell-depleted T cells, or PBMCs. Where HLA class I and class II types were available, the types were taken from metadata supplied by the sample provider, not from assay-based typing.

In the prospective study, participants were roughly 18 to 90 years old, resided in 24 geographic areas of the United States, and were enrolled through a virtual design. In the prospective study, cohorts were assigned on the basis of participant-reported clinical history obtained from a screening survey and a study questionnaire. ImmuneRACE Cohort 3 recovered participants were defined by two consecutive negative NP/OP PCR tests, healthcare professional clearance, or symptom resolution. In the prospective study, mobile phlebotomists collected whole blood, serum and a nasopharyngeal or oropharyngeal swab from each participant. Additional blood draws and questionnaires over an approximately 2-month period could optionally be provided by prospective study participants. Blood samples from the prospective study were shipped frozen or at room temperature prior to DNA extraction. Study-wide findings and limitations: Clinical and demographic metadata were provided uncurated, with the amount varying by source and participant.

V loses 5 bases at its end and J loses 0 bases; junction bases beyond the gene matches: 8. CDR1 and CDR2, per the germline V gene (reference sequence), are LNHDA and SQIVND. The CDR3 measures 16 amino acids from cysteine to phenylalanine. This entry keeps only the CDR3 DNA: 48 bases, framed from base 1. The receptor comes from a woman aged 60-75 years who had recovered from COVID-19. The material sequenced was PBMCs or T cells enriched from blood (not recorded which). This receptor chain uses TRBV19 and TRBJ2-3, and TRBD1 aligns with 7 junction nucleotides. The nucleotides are TGTGCCAGTAGTCGCACAGGGGCCCAGAGCACAGATACGCAGTATTTT. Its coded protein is CASSRTGAQSTDTQYF.